Sequencing of this TCR beta chain was carried out in a study of cytomegalovirus exposure and HLA in healthy donors. PCR primers comprised 60 Vbeta and 13 Jbeta primers. The data were produced by immunoSEQ multiplex PCR, yet TCRdb's version contains in-frame clones alone and is incomplete. Found here are about 140,000 clones, approximately 80% of them singletons; the top ten hold around 2.4%. Germline CDR1 is KGHSH and CDR2 is LQKENI. V lost 0 bases and J lost 5; bases outside the gene matches: 10. The CDR3 has 18 residues. The TCR was taken from a man aged 50-60 years in good health and CMV-seronegative. The sample comprised PBMCs. The chain couples TRBV18 to TRBJ1-2, with 12 nucleotides matching TRBD1. CDR3 coding DNA: TGTGCCAGCTCACCACCAGCCGGGACAGGGGGCTTAAGGTATGGCTACACCTTC. It translates to CASSPPAGTGGLRYGYTF.